The 26 T cell receptor beta chains presented below share a single source sample, sequenced in a study of cytomegalovirus exposure and HLA in healthy donors. The PCR made use of 60 Vbeta and 13 Jbeta primers. Here immunoSEQ multiplex PCR was the method, and the copy in TCRdb shows in-frame clones only, minus some. Of 80,000 to 100,000 clones listed, roughly 70% are singletons. The sequencing input was PBMCs. The receptor source for this set is a man aged 50 to 59 in good health and CMV-seronegative.

This clone was detected once. The chain has TRBV5-6 and TRBJ1-5; 7 nucleotides line up with TRBD1. After removal of 1 base from V and 0 bases from J, the junction contained 10 bases not matched to a gene. CDR1 is SGHDT, CDR2 YYEEEE, per germline. CDR3 length equals 18 residues. The CDR3 DNA reads as TGTGCCAGCAGCTTGACAGGGGAGTTCCGGGATAGCAATCAGCCCCAGCATTTT. Amino acid sequence: CASSLTGEFRDSNQPQHF.

This clone was detected once. The chain is built from TRBV6-1 and TRBJ1-3; D uncertain. Germline V gene lookup returns CDR1 MNHNS and CDR2 SASEGT. This CDR3 region has 14 residues. Trimming removed 1 base from V and 6 bases from J, with 10 bases in between. In DNA, the CDR3 is TGTGCCAGCAGTGAAGTGAACTTGAAAAACACCATATATTTT. Translation: CASSEVNLKNTIYF.

The chain has TRBV19 and TRBJ2-5; no reliable D call. The DNA end is a closer match to TRBJ2-7, so the J assignment may be wrong. CDR3 size: 14 residues. Germline CDR1 LNHDA, CDR2 SQIVND (reference sequence). CDR3 loop: CASSLRAASYEQYF. The DNA for the CDR3 is TGTGCCAGTAGTCTCCGCGCGGCCTCCTACGAGCAGTACTTC.

A few counts support this clone. The chain combines TRBV6-1 with TRBJ1-5, with D perhaps matching TRBD1 (5 bases). Germline CDR1 MNHNS, CDR2 SASEGT. Trimming cost V 6 bases and J 7 bases, with 7 bases left between them. The CDR3 has 11 amino acids. DNA of the CDR3: TGTGCCAGCAGCCCAGGGCAGCCCCAGCATTTT. This gives the protein CASSPGQPQHF.

This clone was observed a handful of times. This sequence joins TRBV7-3 and TRBJ2-1; D is uncertain. The CDR3 sequence is 15 residues long. V lost 5 bases, J lost 0 bases, and 11 bases lay in between. Germline CDR1 SGHTA, CDR2 FQGTGA. The CDR3 is CASSPPGSSYNEQFF. The CDR3 DNA is TGTGCCAGCAGCCCGCCCGGTAGCTCCTACAATGAGCAGTTCTTC.

The chain links TRBV7-6 to TRBJ2-7, with TRBD2 matching over 12 bases. V lost 4 bases, J lost 3 bases, and 4 bases stayed unmatched. Germline V lookup: CDR1 SGHVS, CDR2 FNYEAQ. This CDR3 spans 15 amino acids. The CDR3 loop reads CASSSTSGRVYEQYF. DNA of the CDR3: TGTGCCAGCAGCTCGACTAGCGGGAGAGTCTACGAGCAGTACTTC.

CDR3 nucleotides: TGCGCCAGCAGCTTGGGACTAGCGGGGGGGCCGGTTGAGCAGTTCTTC. Its translation is CASSLGLAGGPVEQFF. The gene calls are TRBV5-1 and TRBJ2-1, with 14 nucleotides matching TRBD2. The germline V gene has CDR1 SGHRS and CDR2 YFSETQ. CDR3 length equals 16 residues. V lost 0 bases and J lost 9; bases outside the gene matches: 5.

This chain links TRBV25-1 with TRBJ2-3; TRBD2 matches 11 bases. The trim removed 4 bases at V and 2 bases at J, leaving 8 bases unmatched. CDR1 and CDR2 from the germline V gene are MGHDK and SYGVNS. This CDR3 spans 17 amino acids. CDR3 amino acids: CASSALGLAAFTDTQYF. The DNA of the CDR3 is TGTGCCAGCAGTGCCCTGGGACTAGCGGCTTTCACAGATACGCAGTATTTT.

This clone has just a few counts. The chain recombines TRBV6-6 with TRBJ2-7; D not resolved. Germline-derived CDR1 and CDR2 are MNHNY and SVGAGI (reference sequence). V lost 0 bases, J lost 6 bases, and 18 bases lay in between. The CDR3 has 16 amino acids. The CDR3 sequence is CASSYSTQIVGPEQYF. Written as DNA, the CDR3 is TGTGCCAGCAGTTACTCCACTCAAATCGTCGGTCCCGAGCAGTACTTC.

The chain carries TRBV5-4 and TRBJ2-5; 9 bases are a match to TRBD2. The germline V gene encodes CDR1 SGHNT and CDR2 YYREEE (reference sequence). The V and J ends lost 0 bases and 5 bases, in that order; junction bases with no gene match: 5. This CDR3 is built from 15 residues. The CDR3 DNA reads TGTGCCAGCAGCTTGGAAGGCGGGGGGGCCGAGACCCAGTACTTC. Protein sequence: CASSLEGGGAETQYF.

The genes are TRBV27 and TRBJ2-3; 9 bases are a match to TRBD2. Losses at the gene ends were 3 bases for V and 1 base for J; bases not matched to a gene: 2. CDR1 and CDR2 from the germline V gene are MNHEY and SMNVEV (reference sequence). This CDR3 region has 15 residues. The chain's CDR3 is CASSFRTSGTDTQYF. The CDR3 coding sequence is TGTGCCAGCAGTTTCCGGACTAGCGGCACAGATACGCAGTATTTT.

This clone showed up just once. The chain has TRBV13 and TRBJ1-4; the D gene is possibly TRBD1 (6 bases). Germline V gene data show CDR1 as PRHDT and CDR2 as FYEKMQ (reference sequence). Trimming took 5 bases from V and 6 from J, leaving 16 bases between them. This CDR3 has 15 amino acids. The CDR3 DNA reads TGTGCCAGCAGCCTCATGGCAGGGGCTGATGAAAAACTGTTTTTT. It specifies CASSLMAGADEKLFF. Variable domain in full (rest from reference TRBV13 and TRBJ1-4): AAGVIQSPRHLIKEKRETATLKCYPIPRHDTVYWYQQGPGQDPQFLISFYEKMQSDKGSIPDRFSAQQFSDYHSELNMSSLELGDSALYFCASSLMAGADEKLFFGSGTQLSVL.

V gene TRBV30 combines with J gene TRBJ1-2, with unresolved D. The V gene lost 2 bases and the J gene lost 6 bases, with 13 bases spanning the gap. Looked up from germline, CDR1 is GTSNPN and CDR2 is SVGIG (reference sequence). CDR3 length equals 13 residues. CDR3 bases: TGTGCCTGGAGTCCTCAGCGGGCGAATGGCTACACCTTC. Translation: CAWSPQRANGYTF.

In this sample, this clone turned up once. The gene calls are TRBV18 and TRBJ1-2; 10 nucleotides line up with TRBD1. The V gene's germline CDR1 is KGHSH and CDR2 LQKENI. Trimming at V came to 2 bases and at J to 3 bases, leaving 3 bases not matched to a gene. The CDR3 is 15 amino acids. For the CDR3, the DNA is TGTGCCAGCTCACCAGGACAGGGGGAAGACTATGGCTACACCTTC. It codes for CASSPGQGEDYGYTF.

The rearrangement uses TRBV6-4 and TRBJ1-6; TRBD1 matches at 12 bases. The length of the CDR3 is 14 residues. The V gene's germline CDR1 is MRHNA and CDR2 SNTAGT. Germline trimming cut 2 bases from V and 10 bases from J; bases unmatched to any gene: 0. The chain's CDR3 is CASSDGTGGSPLHF. In nucleotides, the CDR3 is TGTGCCAGCAGTGACGGGACAGGGGGCTCACCCCTCCACTTT.

This chain links TRBV25-1 with TRBJ2-6; TRBD1 matches 7 bases. The V gene's germline CDR1 is MGHDK and CDR2 SYGVNS. With V trimmed by 2 bases and J by 4 bases, 11 bases remained unmatched. The CDR3 covers 18 residues. This CDR3 is CASSERPHTGVGANVLTF. The CDR3 DNA follows: TGTGCCAGCAGTGAAAGGCCCCATACAGGGGTCGGGGCCAACGTCCTGACTTTC.

The count of this clone is one. This chain links TRBV4-1 with TRBJ1-2; D is unresolved. The CDR3 is made up of 14 amino acids. Germline CDR1 MGHRA, CDR2 YSYEKL. With 0 bases removed from V and 3 bases from J, the gap between germline ends came to 8 bases. For the CDR3, the DNA is TGCGCCAGCAGCCAAGATTGGGCCGACTATGGCTACACCTTC. Translation gives CASSQDWADYGYTF.

This CDR3 reads CASSLPDPGAYEQYF. CDR3 DNA: TGTGCCAGCAGCTTGCCGGATCCAGGGGCCTACGAGCAGTACTTC. This chain connects TRBV5-8 to TRBJ2-7, with a tentative D call TRBD1 (6 bases). Germline lookup yields CDR1 SGHTS and CDR2 YDEGEE. This CDR3 spans 15 amino acids. Between the trimmed V and J ends, which lost 1 base and 2 bases, there was a span of 13 bases.

CDR3 protein: CASSRTGGSNTEAFF. The DNA for the CDR3 is TGTGCCAGCTCACGGACAGGGGGTTCGAACACTGAAGCTTTCTTT. The genes are TRBV18 and TRBJ1-1; 10 nucleotides align to TRBD1. V shed 4 bases and J 1 base; nucleotides not matched to a gene: 3. The germline gives CDR1 KGHSH, CDR2 LQKENI. The length of the CDR3 is 15 residues.

The chain is built from TRBV30 and TRBJ2-1; 7 nucleotides match TRBD2. This CDR3 spans 12 amino acids. The ends lost 2 bases at V and 10 bases at J; junction bases unmatched: 5. Germline-derived CDR1 and CDR2 are GTSNPN and SVGIG (reference sequence). The CDR3 DNA reads TGTGCCTGGAGTCCAGGAGCGGGAGAGCAGTTCTTC. Translation: CAWSPGAGEQFF.

This rearrangement joins TRBV18 to TRBJ2-7; D unresolved. Trimming cost V 0 bases and J 6 bases, with 6 bases left between them. Germline CDR1 KGHSH, CDR2 LQKENI. The CDR3 totals 12 residues. CDR3 protein: CASSPPSGEQYF. The CDR3 DNA reads as TGTGCCAGCTCACCACCTTCAGGCGAGCAGTACTTC.

This rearrangement joins TRBV15 to TRBJ1-5; perhaps TRBD1 as D (5 bases). Deletions cut 3 bases from V and 0 bases from J, with 9 bases between. Germline loops: CDR1 LNHNV, CDR2 YYDKDF (reference sequence). The CDR3 has 15 residues. CDR3 sequence: CATSSAGYSNQPQHF. The CDR3 DNA is TGTGCCACCAGCAGTGCAGGGTATAGCAATCAGCCCCAGCATTTT.

V usage is TRBV27 and J usage is TRBJ2-7; weak D call: TRBD2 (6 bases). The V gene's germline CDR1 is MNHEY and CDR2 SMNVEV (reference sequence). The V and J ends lost 2 bases and 7 bases respectively, with 24 bases between them. The CDR3 runs to 17 residues. DNA for the CDR3: TGTGCCAGCAGTTTAAATCCGGGACTCCCGGGCTTTTGGGAGCAGTACTTC. Translated: CASSLNPGLPGFWEQYF.

The chain carries TRBV6-1 and TRBJ2-7; D possibly corresponds to TRBD1 (5 bases). The CDR3 spans 15 residues. The germline CDR1 and CDR2 sequences are MNHNS and SASEGT. V dropped 0 bases and J dropped 3 bases, with 12 bases sitting between them. DNA of the CDR3: TGTGCCAGCAGTGAAGCGAGTGGGGCTTACTACGAGCAGTACTTC. Translated, it gives CASSEASGAYYEQYF.

V usage is TRBV6-6 and J usage is TRBJ2-2; D is perhaps TRBD1 (5 bases). In germline, CDR1 is MNHNY, CDR2 SVGAGI (reference sequence). CDR3 size: 16 residues. The germline V and J ends were trimmed by 3 bases and 3 bases, with 14 bases remaining between them. DNA for the CDR3: TGTGCCAGCAGTTATGGGGCATTTGAACACACCGGGGAGCTGTTTTTT. Amino acid sequence: CASSYGAFEHTGELFF.

This clone was found a few times. This chain uses TRBV6-6 with TRBJ2-7; D is possibly TRBD2 (6 bases). This CDR3 has 14 amino acids. Trimming removed 5 bases from V and 3 bases from J, with 14 bases in between. Germline CDR1 and CDR2: MNHNY and SVGAGI (reference sequence). The CDR3 sequence is CASSVGGSNYEQYF. CDR3 DNA: TGTGCCAGCAGTGTCGGGGGTTCCAACTACGAGCAGTACTTC.